The next 31 T cell receptor beta chains were all read from a single sample in a study of T cells after posttransplantation cyclophosphamide. Repertoires were generated with immunoSEQ multiplex PCR, while TCRdb's copy carries only in-frame clones and drops some. In the table there are 25,000 to 35,000 clones, 80% to 90% of which are singletons. Material for sequencing was PBMCs. All receptors derive from a woman in her 40s with a blood cancer, CMV-positive, and with a related stem cell donor.

The CDR3 here is CASSLSGLAGSTQYF. The CDR3 DNA is TGTGCCAGCAGCTTAAGCGGACTAGCGGGGTCTACCCAGTACTTC. The chain joins TRBV7-3 to TRBJ2-5; 12 bases line up with TRBD2. V shed 1 base, J shed 8 bases, and the junction held 5 bases outside the gene matches. The CDR3 spans 15 residues. Germline values: CDR1 SGHTA, CDR2 FQGTGA.

J is TRBJ1-2 and V is TRBV12-5; maybe TRBD1 (6 bases). Between the trimmed V and J ends, which lost 1 base and 2 bases, there was a span of 17 bases. The CDR3 runs to 17 residues. CDR1 and CDR2 (germline): LGHNT, FRNRAP. Written as DNA, the CDR3 is TGTGCTAGTGGTTTGGCACGGGGGGCATTAACGAACTATGGCTACACCTTC. Its translation is CASGLARGALTNYGYTF.

The rearrangement uses TRBV7-9 and TRBJ2-5, with TRBD1 identical over 7 bases. The CDR3 length is 13 residues. V was pared by 1 base and J by 4 bases, with 0 bases of the junction left unmatched. CDR1 is SEHNR and CDR2 is FQNEAQ in the germline V gene (reference sequence). In DNA, the CDR3 is TGTGCCAGCAGCTTAGACAGGGGAGAGACCCAGTACTTC. Its protein product is CASSLDRGETQYF.

This sequence joins TRBV6-5 and TRBJ2-5; 8 nucleotides agree with TRBD1. The V and J ends lost 6 bases and 1 base, in that order; junction bases with no gene match: 4. The germline gives CDR1 MNHEY, CDR2 SVGAGI. The length of the CDR3 is 14 residues. CDR3: CASRPTGAQETQYF. CDR3 sequence (DNA): TGTGCCAGCAGACCGACAGGGGCCCAAGAGACCCAGTACTTC.

The CDR3 DNA reads as TGCGCCAGCAGCCCTGCTAGCGGGGGGACCACCGGGGAGCTGTTTTTT. Protein: CASSPASGGTTGELFF. This chain uses TRBV5-1 with TRBJ2-2; 11 bases are shared with TRBD2. The CDR3 contains 16 residues. CDR1 and CDR2 (germline): SGHRS, YFSETQ. The junction had 6 bases not matched to a gene; V was cut back by 4 bases and J by 4 bases.

The gene calls are TRBV25-1 and TRBJ2-2; no firm D call. Germline CDR1 is MGHDK and CDR2 is SYGVNS. This CDR3 has 13 residues. V shed 6 bases and J shed 7 bases, with 12 bases lying between them. Here the CDR3 DNA reads TGTGCCAGCAGGGAAGATGAGATCGGGGAGCTGTTTTTT. Its translation is CASREDEIGELFF.

The V call is TRBV7-9, the J call TRBJ2-1; a possible D gene is TRBD2 (6 bases). Germline V gene data show CDR1 as SEHNR and CDR2 as FQNEAQ (reference sequence). Trimming took off 5 bases at V and 7 bases at J, with 15 bases between the two ends. The CDR3 sequence is 14 residues long. CDR3 in amino acids: CASSPASSGNEQFF. The CDR3 DNA sequence: TGTGCCAGCAGCCCAGCTTCAAGCGGGAATGAGCAGTTCTTC.

This chain connects TRBV19 to TRBJ2-2; TRBD1 matches at 10 bases. V shed 7 bases, J shed 5 bases, and the junction held 16 bases outside the gene matches. The germline V gene has CDR1 LNHDA and CDR2 SQIVND (reference sequence). This CDR3 has 18 residues. The DNA for the CDR3 is TGTGCCAGTACCCCACGGGGACAGGGGTGGGGCGGGACCGGGGAGCTGTTTTTT. This encodes CASTPRGQGWGGTGELFF.

The chain is built from TRBV5-1 and TRBJ2-2; D perhaps matches TRBD1 (6 bases). Germline CDR1 and CDR2: SGHRS and YFSETQ. Between the trimmed V and J ends, which lost 4 bases and 6 bases, there was a span of 16 bases. This CDR3 has 15 residues. CDR3 DNA: TGCGCCAGCAGCCTTGGGACACCCTCACCCGGGGAGCTGTTTTTT. Amino acid sequence: CASSLGTPSPGELFF.

V usage is TRBV5-1 and J usage is TRBJ1-2, with D possibly matching TRBD1 (6 bases). The CDR3 runs 13 residues. V was clipped by 7 bases and J by 4 bases, with 14 bases between them. Germline loops: CDR1 SGHRS, CDR2 YFSETQ. In DNA form, the CDR3 reads TGCGCCAGCCGTCCGACAGGCCTCTATGGCTACACCTTC. Protein: CASRPTGLYGYTF.

This sequence joins TRBV6-5 and TRBJ1-1; no firm D call. CDR3 size: 12 residues. Trimming removed 9 bases from V and 1 base from J, with 9 bases in between. Germline V lookup: CDR1 MNHEY, CDR2 SVGAGI. In DNA form, the CDR3 reads TGTGCCAGTGGGGAGACGAACACTGAAGCTTTCTTT. Amino acids: CASGETNTEAFF.

V usage is TRBV2 and J usage is TRBJ2-7, with TRBD1 as a possible D gene (6 bases). The CDR3 sequence is 14 residues long. Trimming removed 2 bases from V and 0 bases from J, with 8 bases in between. CDR1 and CDR2 from the germline V gene are SNHLY and FYNNEI. The CDR3 sequence is CASSERDTSYEQYF. CDR3 nucleotides: TGTGCCAGCAGTGAACGGGACACCTCCTACGAGCAGTACTTC.

The chain carries TRBV18 and TRBJ1-1; D is possibly TRBD1 (6 bases). The CDR3 has 17 amino acids. From germline, CDR1 is KGHSH and CDR2 LQKENI. V lost 2 bases and J 1 base, leaving 17 bases between the germline ends. CDR3 sequence: CASSPASGGAGNTEAFF. The CDR3 nucleotides read TGTGCCAGCTCACCAGCTTCGGGGGGCGCAGGGAACACTGAAGCTTTCTTT.

V and J are TRBV4-3 and TRBJ1-6; D gene ambiguous. The CDR3 length is 15 residues. V shed 3 bases and J shed 3 bases, with 9 bases lying between them. CDR1 is LGHNA and CDR2 is YSLEER in the germline V gene. The DNA for the CDR3 is TGCGCCAGCAGCCAGCTCGGGATCTATAATTCACCCCTCCACTTT. It specifies CASSQLGIYNSPLHF.

V is TRBV5-4 and J is TRBJ1-2, with 8 bases matching TRBD1. The germline V gene has CDR1 SGHNT and CDR2 YYREEE (reference sequence). The CDR3 length is 14 residues. Trimming took 9 bases from V and 7 from J; bases not matched to a gene: 14. The CDR3 DNA reads as TGTGCCACCCAGACCCGCAGGGGGCAGGGTGGCTACACCTTC. Its translation: CATQTRRGQGGYTF.

This clone was seen only once. The CDR3 loop is CASSPGQGPTSGRSTGELFF. Written as DNA, the CDR3 is TGCGCCAGCAGCCCAGGACAGGGCCCGACTAGCGGGAGGTCCACCGGGGAGCTGTTTTTT. The V and J genes are TRBV5-1 and TRBJ2-2; 13 positions agree with TRBD2. Trimming removed 4 bases from V and 4 bases from J; junction bases left unmatched: 16. Germline-derived CDR1 and CDR2 are SGHRS and YFSETQ. This CDR3 has 20 residues.

The rearrangement uses TRBV27 and TRBJ2-5; TRBD1 aligns across 9 bases. Trimming took 6 bases from V and 2 from J; bases not matched to a gene: 4. Germline V gives CDR1 MNHEY, CDR2 SMNVEV (reference sequence). The CDR3 loop spans 14 amino acids. The DNA for the CDR3 is TGTGCCAGCAGACTAGACAGGGGGCAAGAGACCCAGTACTTC. It specifies CASRLDRGQETQYF.

The rearrangement joins TRBV7-9 to TRBJ2-7; D gene unclear. Germline V lookup: CDR1 SEHNR, CDR2 FQNEAQ (reference sequence). V shed 0 bases and J shed 2 bases, with 5 bases lying between them. The CDR3 is 13 amino acids. CDR3 in DNA: TGTGCCAGCAGCTTAGCTGAGGCCTACGAGCAGTACTTC. Amino acids: CASSLAEAYEQYF.

The genes are TRBV9 and TRBJ1-2; 11 bases map to TRBD1. The CDR3 extends over 15 amino acids. V lost 0 bases to trimming and J lost 8 bases; unmatched junction nucleotides: 6. In germline, CDR1 is SGDLS, CDR2 YYNGEE. The DNA for the CDR3 is TGTGCCAGCAGCGTAGAGTTAGGGACAGGGGGAGGCTACACCTTC. It encodes CASSVELGTGGGYTF.

This clone is a singleton in its sample. The chain couples TRBV19 to TRBJ2-5; 10 nucleotides agree with TRBD1. V lost 5 bases, J lost 5 bases, and 11 bases stayed unmatched. The CDR3 covers 16 residues. Germline assignment: CDR1 LNHDA and CDR2 SQIVND (reference sequence). In DNA, the CDR3 is TGTGCCAGTAGTTCTAGACCGGGACAGGGGAGGGAGACCCAGTACTTC. Translated: CASSSRPGQGRETQYF.

This clone has only one observation. The chain is built from TRBV9 and TRBJ2-1, with 9 bases matching TRBD2. V lost 0 bases and J lost 5; bases outside the gene matches: 6. The CDR3 contains 16 residues. CDR1 and CDR2 from the germline V gene are SGDLS and YYNGEE. CDR3: CASSVVAGGPNNEQFF. The CDR3 nucleotides are TGTGCCAGCAGCGTAGTGGCGGGGGGGCCCAACAATGAGCAGTTCTTC.

The table lists this clone with a count of one. The V call is TRBV4-1, the J call TRBJ1-6; D gene unclear. CDR1 and CDR2 from the germline V gene are MGHRA and YSYEKL. CDR3 size: 14 residues. The V end lost 0 bases, the J end lost 11 bases, and 11 bases lay between the germline ends. CDR3 amino acids: CASSQERDGAPLHF. The CDR3 DNA follows: TGCGCCAGCAGCCAAGAACGGGATGGAGCACCCCTCCACTTT.

CDR3 in DNA: TGTGCCATCAGTGAGGGCCAAAGCTCCTACAATGAGCAGTTCTTC. It translates to CAISEGQSSYNEQFF. This chain uses TRBV10-3 with TRBJ2-1; no clear D. CDR1 and CDR2 (germline): ENHRY, SYGVKD. The CDR3 is 15 amino acids. Trimming removed 2 bases at V and 0 bases at J, with 8 bases between.

V gene TRBV4-3 combines with J gene TRBJ2-5; no clear D gene. V lost 0 bases and J lost 5, with 22 bases in between. The CDR3 loop spans 18 amino acids. CDR1 is LGHNA, CDR2 YSLEER, per germline. DNA for the CDR3: TGCGCCAGCAGCCAAGATCTATATGGCGGAGAGGCTCTGGAGACCCAGTACTTC. Encoded protein: CASSQDLYGGEALETQYF.

Details on this clone: Relative to the germline gene, one junction end is altered; a read error may explain this. The rearrangement links TRBV29-1 to TRBJ1-4; 7 nucleotides align to TRBD1. This CDR3 has 13 residues. The germline gives CDR1 SQVTM, CDR2 ANQGSEA. This CDR3 is CSVEGQADEKLFF. For the CDR3, the DNA is TGCAGCGTCGAAGGACAGGCTGATGAAAAACTGTTTTTT.

J is TRBJ2-2 and V is TRBV5-6; D might be TRBD1 (6 bases). Germline V lookup: CDR1 SGHDT, CDR2 YYEEEE. V lost 2 bases and J 1 base, leaving 15 bases between the germline ends. The CDR3 runs to 17 residues. DNA for the CDR3: TGTGCCAGCAGCTTATACCCGGGACATCGGAACACCGGGGAGCTGTTTTTT. This gives the protein CASSLYPGHRNTGELFF.

The rearrangement links TRBV5-1 to TRBJ2-3; 12 positions agree with TRBD2. Looked up from germline, CDR1 is SGHRS and CDR2 is YFSETQ. The CDR3 sequence is 15 residues long. V shed 7 bases, J shed 8 bases, and the junction held 11 bases outside the gene matches. The DNA for the CDR3 is TGCGCCAGCGTCCCGACTAGCGGGGGCATGGGTACGCAGTATTTT. This codes for CASVPTSGGMGTQYF.

As for this clone: At one end, the junction sequence differs from germline, possibly due to a read error. This specimen includes other DNA sequences encoding the same CDR3. V gene TRBV19 combines with J gene TRBJ1-6; no clear D. Germline-derived CDR1 and CDR2 are LNHDA and SQIVND (reference sequence). The CDR3 has 14 residues. The CDR3 DNA reads TGTGCCAGTACCGCGCGGGGAGAGAATTCCCCCCTCCACTTT. Translated, it gives CASTARGENSPLHF.

The chain employs TRBV28 and TRBJ1-5, with D possibly TRBD1 on 5 matching bases. Germline V lookup: CDR1 MDHEN, CDR2 SYDVKM. CDR3 size: 14 residues. The V end lost 2 bases, the J end lost 3 bases, and 8 bases lay between the germline ends. DNA of the CDR3: TGTGCCAGCAGTTTACGGGGGGACAATCAGCCCCAGCATTTT. Translation gives CASSLRGDNQPQHF. Looking up the rest from reference TRBV28 and TRBJ1-5 gives the full variable domain: DVKVTQSSRYLVKRTGEKVFLECVQDMDHENMFWYRQDPGLGLRLIYFSYDVKMKEKGDIPEGYSVSREKKERFSLILESASTNQTSMYLCASSLRGDNQPQHFGDGTRLSIL.

The chain links TRBV7-2 to TRBJ2-7; 9 bases agree with TRBD1. The CDR3 runs to 15 residues. In germline, CDR1 is SGHTA, CDR2 FQGNSA. The ends lost 1 base at V and 2 bases at J; junction bases unmatched: 3. The CDR3 region is CASSLVGTGTYEQYF. The CDR3 bases are TGTGCCAGCAGCTTAGTAGGGACAGGGACCTACGAGCAGTACTTC.

The chain combines TRBV11-2 with TRBJ2-3; 10 positions agree with TRBD1. V shed 5 bases, J shed 2 bases, and the junction held 10 bases outside the gene matches. Per germline, CDR1 SGHAT and CDR2 FQNNGV. The CDR3 has 17 residues. The CDR3 bases are TGTGCCAGCAGCGCTCCTGCCGGGACAGGGGACACAGATACGCAGTATTTT. It encodes CASSAPAGTGDTDTQYF.